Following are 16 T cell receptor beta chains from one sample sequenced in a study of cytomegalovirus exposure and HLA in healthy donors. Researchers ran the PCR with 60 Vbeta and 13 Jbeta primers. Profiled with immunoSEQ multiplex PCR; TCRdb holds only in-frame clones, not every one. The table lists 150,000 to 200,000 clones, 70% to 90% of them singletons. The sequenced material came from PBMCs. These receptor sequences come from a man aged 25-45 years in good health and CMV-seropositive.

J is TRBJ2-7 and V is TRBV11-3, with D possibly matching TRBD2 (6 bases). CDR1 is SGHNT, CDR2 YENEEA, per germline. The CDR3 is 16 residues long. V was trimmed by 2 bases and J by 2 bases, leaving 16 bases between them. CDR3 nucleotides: TGTGCCAGCAGCTTATGGGTGGGAGGACCCGCCTACGAGCAGTACTTC. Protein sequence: CASSLWVGGPAYEQYF.

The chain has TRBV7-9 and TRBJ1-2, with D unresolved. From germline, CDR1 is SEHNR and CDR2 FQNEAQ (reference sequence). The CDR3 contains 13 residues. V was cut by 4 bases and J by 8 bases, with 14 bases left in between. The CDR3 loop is CASSSPLSGGYTF. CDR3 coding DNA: TGTGCCAGCAGCTCACCCCTCAGCGGGGGCTACACCTTC.

In nucleotides, the CDR3 is TGCGCCAGCAGCTTGGTACTAGCGGGAGTTGTTGGGGACAATGAGCAGTTCTTC. It specifies CASSLVLAGVVGDNEQFF. V and J are TRBV5-1 and TRBJ2-1; TRBD2 matches at 11 bases. This CDR3 is built from 18 residues. Germline loops: CDR1 SGHRS, CDR2 YFSETQ. Trimming took 0 bases from V and 5 from J; bases not matched to a gene: 10.

The CDR3 nucleotides are TGTGCCAGCAGCTTTCTAGATTACAATGAGCAGTTCTTC. Translated: CASSFLDYNEQFF. The V call is TRBV5-8, the J call TRBJ2-1; D not resolved. Trimming removed 2 bases from V and 4 bases from J, with 7 bases in between. The germline gives CDR1 SGHTS, CDR2 YDEGEE. CDR3 size: 13 residues.

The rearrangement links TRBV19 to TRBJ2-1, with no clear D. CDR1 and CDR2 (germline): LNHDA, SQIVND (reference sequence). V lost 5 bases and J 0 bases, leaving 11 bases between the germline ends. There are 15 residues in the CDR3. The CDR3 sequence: CASSVTSRSYNEQFF. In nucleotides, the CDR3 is TGTGCCAGTAGTGTGACATCCCGCTCCTACAATGAGCAGTTCTTC.

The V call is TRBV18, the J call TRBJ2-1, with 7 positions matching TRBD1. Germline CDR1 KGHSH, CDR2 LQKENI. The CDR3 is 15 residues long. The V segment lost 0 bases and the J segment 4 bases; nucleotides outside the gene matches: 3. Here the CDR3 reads CASSPPDRRYNEQFF. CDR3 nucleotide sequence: TGTGCCAGCTCACCACCGGACAGGCGTTACAATGAGCAGTTCTTC.

The CDR3 nucleotides are TGCGCCAGTTTTACAGGGGGGGGAAACACTGAAGCTTTCTTT. As protein: CASFTGGGNTEAFF. V is TRBV5-1 and J is TRBJ1-1; 8 nucleotides match TRBD1. Germline-derived CDR1 and CDR2 are SGHRS and YFSETQ. J gave up 2 bases and V 8 bases, and 8 bases lay outside the gene matches. The CDR3 runs 14 residues.

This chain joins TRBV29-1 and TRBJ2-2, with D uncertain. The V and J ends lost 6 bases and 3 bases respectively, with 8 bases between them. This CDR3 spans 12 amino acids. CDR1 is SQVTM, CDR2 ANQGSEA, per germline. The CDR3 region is CSVQLYTGELFF. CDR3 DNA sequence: TGCAGCGTGCAACTATACACCGGGGAGCTGTTTTTT.

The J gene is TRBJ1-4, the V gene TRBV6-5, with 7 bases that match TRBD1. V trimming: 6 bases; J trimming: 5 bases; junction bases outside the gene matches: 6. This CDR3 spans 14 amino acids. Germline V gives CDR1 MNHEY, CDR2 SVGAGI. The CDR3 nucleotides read TGTGCCAGCAGCGGGACAGCCAAAAATGAAAAACTGTTTTTT. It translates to CASSGTAKNEKLFF.

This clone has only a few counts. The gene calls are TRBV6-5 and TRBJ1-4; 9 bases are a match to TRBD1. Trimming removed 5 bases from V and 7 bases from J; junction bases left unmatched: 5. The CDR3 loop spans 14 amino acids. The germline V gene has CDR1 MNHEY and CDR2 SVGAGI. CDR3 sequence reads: CASSTGTGSEKLFF. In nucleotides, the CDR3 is TGTGCCAGCAGTACGGGGACAGGGAGTGAAAAACTGTTTTTT.

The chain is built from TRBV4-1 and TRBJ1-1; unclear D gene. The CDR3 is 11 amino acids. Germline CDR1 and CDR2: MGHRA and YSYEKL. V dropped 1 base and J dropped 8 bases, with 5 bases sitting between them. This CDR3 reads CASSQGPEAFF. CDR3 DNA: TGCGCCAGCAGCCAAGGGCCCGAAGCTTTCTTT.

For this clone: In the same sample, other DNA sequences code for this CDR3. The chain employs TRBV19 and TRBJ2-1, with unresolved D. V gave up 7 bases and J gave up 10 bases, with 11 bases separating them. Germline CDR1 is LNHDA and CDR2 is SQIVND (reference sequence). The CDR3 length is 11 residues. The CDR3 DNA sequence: TGTGCCAGTACCTCTGGGCTAGAGCAGTTCTTC. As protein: CASTSGLEQFF. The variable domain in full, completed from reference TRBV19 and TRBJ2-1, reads DGGITQSPKYLFRKEGQNVTLSCEQNLNHDAMYWYRQDPGQGLRLIYYSQIVNDFQKGDIAEGYSVSREKKESFPLTVTSAQKNPTAFYLCASTSGLEQFFGPGTRLTVL.

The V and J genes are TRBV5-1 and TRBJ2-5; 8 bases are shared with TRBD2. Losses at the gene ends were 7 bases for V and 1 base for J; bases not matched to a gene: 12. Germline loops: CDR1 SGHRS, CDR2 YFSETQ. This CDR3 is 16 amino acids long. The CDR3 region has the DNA TGCGCCAGCCCCCGTGGGGGCGGGACTAGCCAAGAGACCCAGTACTTC. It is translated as CASPRGGGTSQETQYF.

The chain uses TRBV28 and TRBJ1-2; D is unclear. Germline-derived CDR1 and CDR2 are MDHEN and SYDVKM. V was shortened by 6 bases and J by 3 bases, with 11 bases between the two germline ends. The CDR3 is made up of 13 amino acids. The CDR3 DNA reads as TGTGCCAGCAGCCTAGGAGCGGACTATGGCTACACCTTC. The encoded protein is CASSLGADYGYTF.

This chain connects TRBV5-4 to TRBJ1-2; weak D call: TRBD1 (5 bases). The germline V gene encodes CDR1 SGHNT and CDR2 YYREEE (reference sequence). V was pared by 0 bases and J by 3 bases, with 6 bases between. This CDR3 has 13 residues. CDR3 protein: CASSLVGDYGYTF. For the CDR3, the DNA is TGTGCCAGCAGCTTGGTAGGGGACTATGGCTACACCTTC.

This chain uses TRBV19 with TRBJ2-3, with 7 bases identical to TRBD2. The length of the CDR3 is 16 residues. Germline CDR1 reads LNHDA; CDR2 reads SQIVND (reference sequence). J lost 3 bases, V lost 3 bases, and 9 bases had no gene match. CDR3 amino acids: CASSILAGVTTDTQYF. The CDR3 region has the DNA TGTGCCAGTAGTATCTTGGCGGGAGTAACGACAGATACGCAGTATTTT.